This T cell receptor (beta chain) is from a study of blood T cells in healthy people across ages. Study-wide findings and caveats: Unsorted PBMC material precluded a definitive naive versus antigen-experienced comparison. The recorded TCR beta diversity per million T cells decreased in a roughly linear manner with age.

CDR1 and CDR2 from the germline V gene are SQVTM and ANQGSEA. CDR3 length equals 12 residues. V gave up 7 bases and J gave up 7 bases, with 16 bases separating them. A minimum of 7 million PBMCs was isolated per sample. With a J-beta primer mix and a sample-barcoded 5' primer, a second PCR ran roughly 7 to 11 cycles. A tag from a template-switch adaptor with 12 random nucleotides marked each cDNA molecule. TCRdb recomputed calls from the 5' RACE reads with MiXCR, one row per CDR3 protein. The table includes some 1.4 million distinct CDR3 sequences, roughly 40% detected once. Comment on this clonotype: Its target is not known.

The sample comprised blood. This TCR came from a young woman in good health. The chain combines TRBV29-1 with TRBJ2-5; no definite D call. Written as DNA, the CDR3 is TGCAGCGCCGAGGCTGGATCCGGGACCCAGTACTTC. This gives the protein CSAEAGSGTQYF.